This T cell receptor (beta chain) is from a study of T cell responses to AZD1222 COVID-19 vaccine. Study results and caveats: Nearly half of spike-specific TCRs reportedly go after variant regions that carry no mutations. Regions 160-218 and 743-854 dominated among vaccine-associated CD4 TCRs spanning spike. Baseline serology detected seropositivity in only a handful of AZD1222 recipients.

Clones were read by immunoSEQ multiplex PCR, and TCRdb kept only the in-frame ones, dropping some. The sample lists about 110,000 clones, more than 80% occurring once. This CDR3 has 16 residues. V was shortened by 6 bases and J by 1 base, with 15 bases between the two germline ends. The germline V gene encodes CDR1 KGHSH and CDR2 LQKENI. As concerns this clone: Its antigen is undetermined.

The V gene is TRBV18, the J gene TRBJ1-4; D perhaps matches TRBD1 (6 bases). Specimen: peripheral blood, collected on day 0 of AZD1222 vaccination. The clonotype originates from an adult in good health. The CDR3 DNA follows: TGTGCCAGCTCCCGATTTGGGGGGCGAACTAATGAAAAACTGTTTTTT. Translation: CASSRFGGRTNEKLFF. Full variable domain (missing parts from reference TRBV18 and TRBJ1-4): NAGVMQNPRHLVRRRGQEARLRCSPMKGHSHVYWYRQLPEEGLKFMVYLQKENIIDESGMPKERFSAEFPKEGPSILRIQQVVRGDSAAYFCASSRFGGRTNEKLFFGSGTQLSVL.